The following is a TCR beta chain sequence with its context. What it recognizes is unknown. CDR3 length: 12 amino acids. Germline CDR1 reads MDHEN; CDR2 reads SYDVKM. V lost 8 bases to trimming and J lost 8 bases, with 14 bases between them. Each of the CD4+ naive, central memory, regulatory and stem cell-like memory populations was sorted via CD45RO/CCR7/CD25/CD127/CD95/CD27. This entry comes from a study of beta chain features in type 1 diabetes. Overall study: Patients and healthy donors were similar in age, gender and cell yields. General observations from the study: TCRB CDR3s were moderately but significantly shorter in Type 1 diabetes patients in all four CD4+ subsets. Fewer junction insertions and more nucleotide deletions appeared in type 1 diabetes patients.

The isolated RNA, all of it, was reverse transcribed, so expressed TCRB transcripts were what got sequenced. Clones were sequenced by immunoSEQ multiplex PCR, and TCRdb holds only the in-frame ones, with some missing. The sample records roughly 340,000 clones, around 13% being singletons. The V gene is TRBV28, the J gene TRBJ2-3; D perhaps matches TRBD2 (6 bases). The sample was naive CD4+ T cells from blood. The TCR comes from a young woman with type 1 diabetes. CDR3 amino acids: CASGAPEGTQYF. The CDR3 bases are TGTGCCAGCGGAGCTCCGGAGGGTACGCAGTATTTT.